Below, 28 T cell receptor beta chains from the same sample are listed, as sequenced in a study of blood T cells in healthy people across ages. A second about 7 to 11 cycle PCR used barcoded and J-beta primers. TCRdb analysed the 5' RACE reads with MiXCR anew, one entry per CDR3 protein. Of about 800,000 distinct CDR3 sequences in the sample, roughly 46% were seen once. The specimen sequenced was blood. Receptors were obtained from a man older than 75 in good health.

For the CDR3, the DNA is TGTGCCAGCAGTCGGACTCAACCGGCCGGGGAGCTGTTTTTT. Translating gives CASSRTQPAGELFF. The J gene is TRBJ2-2, the V gene TRBV12-3 or TRBV12-4; the D gene is possibly TRBD2 (5 bases). The CDR3 extends over 14 amino acids. The V end lost 5 bases, the J end lost 6 bases, and 13 bases lay between the germline ends.

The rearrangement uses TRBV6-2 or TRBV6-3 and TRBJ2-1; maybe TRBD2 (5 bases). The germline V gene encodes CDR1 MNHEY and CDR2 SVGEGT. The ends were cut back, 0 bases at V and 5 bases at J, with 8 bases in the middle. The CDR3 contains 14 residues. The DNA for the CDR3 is TGTGCCAGCAGTTACTCTCAACTAGACAATGAGCAGTTCTTC. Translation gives CASSYSQLDNEQFF.

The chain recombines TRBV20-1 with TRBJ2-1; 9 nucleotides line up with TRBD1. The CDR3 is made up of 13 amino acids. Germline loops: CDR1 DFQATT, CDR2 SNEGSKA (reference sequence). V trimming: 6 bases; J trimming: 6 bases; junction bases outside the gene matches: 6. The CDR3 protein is CSAGRDRVNEQFF. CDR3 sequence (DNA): TGCAGTGCGGGCCGGGACAGGGTCAATGAGCAGTTCTTC.

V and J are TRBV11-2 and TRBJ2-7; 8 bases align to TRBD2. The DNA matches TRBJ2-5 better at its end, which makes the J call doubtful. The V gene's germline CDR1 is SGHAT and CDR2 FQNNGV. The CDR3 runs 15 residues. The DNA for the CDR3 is TGTGCCAGCAGCACCGGAGCGGGAGTCATAGAGACCCAGTACTTC. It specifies CASSTGAGVIETQYF.

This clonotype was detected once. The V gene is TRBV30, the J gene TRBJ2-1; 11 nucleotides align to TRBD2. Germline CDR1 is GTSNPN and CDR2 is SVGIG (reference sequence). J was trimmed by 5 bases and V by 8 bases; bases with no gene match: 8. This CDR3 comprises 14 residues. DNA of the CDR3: TGTGCCCGAGCTAGCGGGAGGACAGACAATGAGCAGTTCTTC. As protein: CARASGRTDNEQFF. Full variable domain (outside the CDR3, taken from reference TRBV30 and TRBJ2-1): SQTIHQWPATLVQPVGSPLSLECTVEGTSNPNLYWYRQAAGRGLQLLFYSVGIGQISSEVPQNLSASRPQDRQFILSSKKLLLSDSGFYLCARASGRTDNEQFFGPGTRLTVL.

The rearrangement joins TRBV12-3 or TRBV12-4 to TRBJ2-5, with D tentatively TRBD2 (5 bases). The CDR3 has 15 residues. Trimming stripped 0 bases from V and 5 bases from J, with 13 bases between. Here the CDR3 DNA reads TGTGCCAGCAGTTTAGCGCGACTACCGCAGGAGACCCAGTACTTC. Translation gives CASSLARLPQETQYF.

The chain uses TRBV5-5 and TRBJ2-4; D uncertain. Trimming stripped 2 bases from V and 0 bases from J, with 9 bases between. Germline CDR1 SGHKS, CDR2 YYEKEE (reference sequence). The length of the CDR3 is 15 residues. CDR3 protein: CASSFGQSAKNIQYF. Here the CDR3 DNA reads TGTGCCAGCAGCTTCGGGCAGTCAGCCAAAAACATTCAGTACTTC.

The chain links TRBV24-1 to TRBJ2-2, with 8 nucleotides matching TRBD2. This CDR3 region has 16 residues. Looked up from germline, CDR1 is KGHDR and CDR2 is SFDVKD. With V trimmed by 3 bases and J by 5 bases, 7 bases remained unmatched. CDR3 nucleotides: TGTGCCACCAGTGATCCCGGGACTAGTTGTACCGGGGAGCTGTTTTTT. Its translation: CATSDPGTSCTGELFF.

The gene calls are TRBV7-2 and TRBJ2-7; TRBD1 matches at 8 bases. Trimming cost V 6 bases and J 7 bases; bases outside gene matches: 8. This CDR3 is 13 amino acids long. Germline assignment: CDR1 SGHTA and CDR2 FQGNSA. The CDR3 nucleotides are TGTGCCAGCAGTCAGGCCGGACAGGGAGAGCAGTACTTC. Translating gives CASSQAGQGEQYF.

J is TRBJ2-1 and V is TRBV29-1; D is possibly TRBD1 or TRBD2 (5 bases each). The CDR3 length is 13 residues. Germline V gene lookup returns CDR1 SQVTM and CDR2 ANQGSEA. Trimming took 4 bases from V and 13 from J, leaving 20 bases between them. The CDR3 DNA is TGCAGCGTTGGAGGCTCGAGGGGAGAGACCCAGTTCTTC. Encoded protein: CSVGGSRGETQFF.

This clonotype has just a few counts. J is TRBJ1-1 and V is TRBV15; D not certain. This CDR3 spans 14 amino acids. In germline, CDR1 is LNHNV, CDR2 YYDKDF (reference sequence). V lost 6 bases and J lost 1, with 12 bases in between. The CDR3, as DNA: TGTGCCACCAGTCCGAGGGTCCAGAACACTGAAGCTTTCTTT. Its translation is CATSPRVQNTEAFF. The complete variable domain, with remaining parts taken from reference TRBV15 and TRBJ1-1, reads DAMVIQNPRYQVTQFGKPVTLSCSQTLNHNVMYWYQQKSSQAPKLLFHYYDKDFNNEADTPDNFQSRRPNTSFCFLDIRSPGLGDTAMYLCATSPRVQNTEAFFGQGTRLTVV.

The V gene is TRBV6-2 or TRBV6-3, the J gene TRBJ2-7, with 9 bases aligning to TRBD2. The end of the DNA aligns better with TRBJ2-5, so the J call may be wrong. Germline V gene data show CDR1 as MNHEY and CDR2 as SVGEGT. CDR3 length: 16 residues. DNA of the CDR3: TGTGCCAGCACTCATGTAGCGGGAGCCCTCCAAGAGACCCAGTACTTC. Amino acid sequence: CASTHVAGALQETQYF.

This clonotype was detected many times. CDR3: CASSRDGLYEQYF. The CDR3 DNA is TGTGCCAGCAGTCGGGACGGGCTCTACGAGCAGTACTTC. This chain connects TRBV12-3 or TRBV12-4 to TRBJ2-7; either TRBD1 or TRBD2 may supply D (5 bases each). V was pared by 5 bases and J by 3 bases, with 11 bases between. This CDR3 is built from 13 residues.

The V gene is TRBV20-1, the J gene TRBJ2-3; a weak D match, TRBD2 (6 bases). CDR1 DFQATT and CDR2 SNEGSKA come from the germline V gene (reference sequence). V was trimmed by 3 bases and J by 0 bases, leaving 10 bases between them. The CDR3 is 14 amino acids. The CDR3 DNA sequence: TGCAGTGCTAGCCTAGCGAGTAGCACAGATACGCAGTATTTT. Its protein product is CSASLASSTDTQYF.

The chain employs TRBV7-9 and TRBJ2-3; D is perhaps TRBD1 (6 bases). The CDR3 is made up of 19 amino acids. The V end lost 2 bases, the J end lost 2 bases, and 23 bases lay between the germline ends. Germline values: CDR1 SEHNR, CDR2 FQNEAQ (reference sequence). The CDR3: CASSLLYVEDSYLTDTQYF. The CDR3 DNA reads TGTGCCAGCAGCTTATTGTACGTTGAGGACAGCTATCTCACAGATACGCAGTATTTT.

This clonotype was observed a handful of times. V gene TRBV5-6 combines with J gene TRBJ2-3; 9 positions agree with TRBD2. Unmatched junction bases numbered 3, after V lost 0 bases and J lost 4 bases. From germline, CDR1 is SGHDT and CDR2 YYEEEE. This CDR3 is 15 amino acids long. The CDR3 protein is CASSLAAGGPDTQYF. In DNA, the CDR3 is TGTGCCAGCAGCTTGGCGGCGGGAGGGCCAGATACGCAGTATTTT.

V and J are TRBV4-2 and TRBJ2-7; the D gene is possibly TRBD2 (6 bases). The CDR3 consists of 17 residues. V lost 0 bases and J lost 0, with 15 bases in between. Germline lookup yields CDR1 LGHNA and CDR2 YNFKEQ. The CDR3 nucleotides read TGTGCCAGCAGCCAAGAGATTGTCGGAGGGAACTCCTACGAGCAGTACTTC. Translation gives CASSQEIVGGNSYEQYF.

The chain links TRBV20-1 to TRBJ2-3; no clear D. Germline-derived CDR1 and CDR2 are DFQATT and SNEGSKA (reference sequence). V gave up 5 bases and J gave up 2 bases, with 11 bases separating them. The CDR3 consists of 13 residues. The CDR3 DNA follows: TGCAGTGCTCCAAGCGAGAACACAGATACGCAGTATTTT. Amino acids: CSAPSENTDTQYF.

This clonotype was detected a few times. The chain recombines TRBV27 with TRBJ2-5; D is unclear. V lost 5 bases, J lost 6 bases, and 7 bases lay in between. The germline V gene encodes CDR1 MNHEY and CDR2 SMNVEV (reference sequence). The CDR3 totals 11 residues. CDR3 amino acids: CASSTSKTQYF. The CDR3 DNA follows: TGTGCCAGCAGTACAAGTAAGACCCAGTACTTC.

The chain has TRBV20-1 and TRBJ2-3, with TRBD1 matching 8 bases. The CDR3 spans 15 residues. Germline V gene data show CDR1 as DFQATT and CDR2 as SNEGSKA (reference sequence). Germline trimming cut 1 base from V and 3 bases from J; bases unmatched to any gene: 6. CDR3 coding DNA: TGCAGTGCTAGAGTCCGGACAGGGCTAACAGATACGCAGTATTTT. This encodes CSARVRTGLTDTQYF.

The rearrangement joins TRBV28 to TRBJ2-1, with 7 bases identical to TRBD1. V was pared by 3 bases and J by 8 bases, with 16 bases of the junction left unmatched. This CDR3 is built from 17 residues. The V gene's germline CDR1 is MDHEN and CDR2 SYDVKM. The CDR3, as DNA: TGTGCCAGCAGTTTTAGTCTTGGTCGGCAGGGGGTTGATGAGCAGTTCTTC. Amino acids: CASSFSLGRQGVDEQFF.

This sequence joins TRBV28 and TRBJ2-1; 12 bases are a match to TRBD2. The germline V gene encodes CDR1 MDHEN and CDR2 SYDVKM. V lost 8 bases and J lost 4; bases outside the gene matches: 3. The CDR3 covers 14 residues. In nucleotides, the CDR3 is TGTGCCAGCCTCCTAGCGGGAGGGTACAATGAGCAGTTCTTC. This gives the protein CASLLAGGYNEQFF. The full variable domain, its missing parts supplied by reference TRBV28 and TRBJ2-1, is DVKVTQSSRYLVKRTGEKVFLECVQDMDHENMFWYRQDPGLGLRLIYFSYDVKMKEKGDIPEGYSVSREKKERFSLILESASTNQTSMYLCASLLAGGYNEQFFGPGTRLTVL.

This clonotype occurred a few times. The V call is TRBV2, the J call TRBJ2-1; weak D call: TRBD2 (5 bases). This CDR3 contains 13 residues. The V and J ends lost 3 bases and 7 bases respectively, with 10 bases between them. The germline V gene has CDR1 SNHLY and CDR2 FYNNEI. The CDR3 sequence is CASSELRGNEQFF. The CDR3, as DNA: TGTGCCAGCAGTGAGCTCAGAGGGAATGAGCAGTTCTTC.

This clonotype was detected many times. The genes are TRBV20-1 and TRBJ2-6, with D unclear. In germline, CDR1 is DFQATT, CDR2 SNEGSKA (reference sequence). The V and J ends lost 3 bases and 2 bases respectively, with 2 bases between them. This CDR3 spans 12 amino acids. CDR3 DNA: TGCAGTGCTAGTACTGGGGCCAACGTCCTGACTTTC. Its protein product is CSASTGANVLTF.

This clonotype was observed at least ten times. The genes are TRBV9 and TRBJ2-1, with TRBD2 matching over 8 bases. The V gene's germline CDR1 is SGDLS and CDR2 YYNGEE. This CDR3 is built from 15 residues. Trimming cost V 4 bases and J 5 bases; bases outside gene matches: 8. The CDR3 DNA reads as TGTGCCAGCAGCCATAGCGGGATTCTGAACAATGAGCAGTTCTTC. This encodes CASSHSGILNNEQFF.

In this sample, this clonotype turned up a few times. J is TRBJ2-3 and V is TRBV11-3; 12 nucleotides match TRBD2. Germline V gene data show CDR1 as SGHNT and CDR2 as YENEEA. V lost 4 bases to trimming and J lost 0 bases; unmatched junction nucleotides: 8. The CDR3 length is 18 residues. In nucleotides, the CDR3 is TGTGCCAGCAGCTATGCGGGACTAGCGGGTACTAGCACAGATACGCAGTATTTT. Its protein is CASSYAGLAGTSTDTQYF.

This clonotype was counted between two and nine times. CDR3 DNA sequence: TGCGCCAGCAGCCCTCCGGGACAGGGCTCACCCGCGCACTACGAGCAGTACTTC. Residues: CASSPPGQGSPAHYEQYF. The V gene is TRBV5-1, the J gene TRBJ2-7, with TRBD1 matching 9 bases. CDR3 length: 18 residues. The germline gives CDR1 SGHRS, CDR2 YFSETQ. V lost 4 bases to trimming and J lost 3 bases; unmatched junction nucleotides: 17. The full variable domain, rest sourced from reference TRBV5-1 and TRBJ2-7, is KAGVTQTPRYLIKTRGQQVTLSCSPISGHRSVSWYQQTPGQGLQFLFEYFSETQRNKGNFPGRFSGRQFSNSRSEMNVSTLELGDSALYLCASSPPGQGSPAHYEQYFGPGTRLTVT.

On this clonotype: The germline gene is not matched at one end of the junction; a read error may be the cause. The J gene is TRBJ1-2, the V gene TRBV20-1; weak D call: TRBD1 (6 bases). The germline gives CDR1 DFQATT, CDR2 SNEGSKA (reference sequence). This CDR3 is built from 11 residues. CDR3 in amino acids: CSAADSYGHTF. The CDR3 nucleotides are TGCAGTGCCGCGGACAGCTATGGCCACACCTTC.